Listed here is a single T cell receptor (beta chain). Its antigen is still unknown. Trimming cost V 1 base and J 4 bases; bases outside gene matches: 6. The CDR3 length is 15 residues. The germline V gene encodes CDR1 GTSNPN and CDR2 SVGIG (reference sequence). TCRdb's copy holds only in-frame clones and misses some; the assay was immunoSEQ multiplex PCR. The repertoire includes roughly 99,000 clones, under 95% of them detected once, and less than 25% sits in the top ten. This record comes from a study of T cell responses to AZD1222 COVID-19 vaccine. Study findings and constraints: Most donors were white British and more were female, and clonal diversity was possibly underestimated. Close to half of all spike-specific TCRs reportedly target regions of the variants that are unmutated. Among vaccine-associated CD4 TCRs, coverage spanned spike, with dominance at 160-218 and 743-854.

The specimen was peripheral blood, collected on day 0 of AZD1222 vaccination. The receptor's source is an adult in good health. This sequence joins TRBV30 and TRBJ1-4; 7 nucleotides line up with TRBD1. This CDR3 is CAWSEGGAVNEKLFF. DNA of the CDR3: TGTGCCTGGAGTGAAGGGGGCGCGGTTAATGAAAAACTGTTTTTT.